This note documents a single T cell receptor (beta chain) sequence. Its antigen is not identified. Unique molecular identifiers were built into the TCR beta cDNA libraries. TCRdb independently ran MiXCR on the PCR reads; one entry per CDR3 protein. The sample has 160,000 or so distinct CDR3 sequences, around 34% seen once; the top ten hold 28%. These data are taken from a study of post-analysis software for immune sequencing data. On the study more broadly: Disease trajectories encompassed relapsing-remitting, secondary progressive and progressive-relapsing multiple sclerosis. Study findings and constraints: Comparison of patients with controls showed roughly five TRBV segments more frequent in patients, TRBV5-6, TRBV5-1 and TRBV20-1 among them. When compared against controls, multiple sclerosis patients showed significantly lower normalized Chao1 diversity. The authors found that F measure strongly co-clustered same-batch samples.

Germline V CDR1 and CDR2: KGHDR, SFDVKD. The CDR3 covers 16 residues. Losses at the gene ends were 3 bases for V and 7 bases for J; bases not matched to a gene: 7. Sequenced material: blood, taken after autologous hematopoietic stem cell transplantation. This receptor was taken from a girl aged 10 to 17 with multiple sclerosis. V and J are TRBV24-1 and TRBJ2-1; 11 bases align to TRBD2. The CDR3 sequence is CATSDVTSGNQNEQFF. In DNA form, the CDR3 reads TGTGCCACCAGTGATGTGACTAGCGGGAATCAAAATGAGCAGTTCTTC.